What follows are 26 T cell receptor beta chains derived from one specimen sequenced in a study of identical twins. In TCRdb, the 5' RACE reads were re-called with MiXCR into one record per CDR3 protein. The table shows roughly 1.6 million distinct CDR3 sequences, with about 31% occurring only once. The sample was cord blood. All receptors derive from a newborn girl in good health.

This clonotype turned up a few times. This sequence joins TRBV4-1 and TRBJ1-2, with 11 bases aligning to TRBD1. Germline loops: CDR1 MGHRA, CDR2 YSYEKL. The CDR3 covers 15 residues. With 1 base clipped from V and 7 bases from J, the junction kept 5 bases outside the gene matches. The CDR3 is CASSQAGQGAGGYTF. In nucleotides, the CDR3 is TGCGCCAGCAGCCAAGCTGGACAGGGGGCGGGTGGCTACACCTTC.

In this sample, this clonotype turned up a few times. The chain couples TRBV29-1 to TRBJ1-2, with 9 bases lining up with TRBD1. After removal of 7 bases from V and 7 bases from J, the junction contained 4 bases not matched to a gene. This CDR3 has 11 residues. Germline V lookup: CDR1 SQVTM, CDR2 ANQGSEA. Here the CDR3 reads CSGYRGLGYTF. The CDR3 bases are TGCAGCGGTTACAGGGGGCTTGGCTACACCTTC.

About this clonotype itself: A read error may produce the germline difference seen at one junction end. The chain employs TRBV20-1 and TRBJ2-3; D is perhaps TRBD2 (5 bases). CDR3 length: 14 amino acids. Germline assignment: CDR1 DFQATT and CDR2 SNEGSKA (reference sequence). CDR3 amino acids: CSAIPAESTDAQYF. CDR3 nucleotide sequence: TGCAGTGCTATTCCAGCGGAAAGCACAGATGCGCAGTATTTT.

Only a few counts were recorded for this clonotype. CDR3 sequence (DNA): TGTGCCAGCAGCAAAGCCCTATCTAGCGACAATGAGCAGTTCTTC. Amino acids: CASSKALSSDNEQFF. The chain couples TRBV21-1 to TRBJ2-1; the table calls TRBD2, which could not be checked here. TRBV21-1 represents a pseudogene. The CDR3 runs to 15 residues.

Only a few counts were recorded for this clonotype. The V call is TRBV7-2, the J call TRBJ2-4; no clear D gene. Germline values: CDR1 SGHTA, CDR2 FQGNSA. Trimming shortened V by 1 base and J by 0 bases, and 10 bases separated the two germline ends. The CDR3 spans 16 residues. This CDR3 reads CASSLVMSLAKNIQYF. CDR3 coding DNA: TGTGCCAGCAGCTTAGTCATGTCCTTAGCCAAAAACATTCAGTACTTC.

This clonotype has at least ten counts. The chain's CDR3 is CASSWNPPDYTQYF. The CDR3 coding sequence is TGCGCCAGCAGCTGGAACCCCCCGGACTACACGCAGTATTTT. The chain has TRBV5-1 and TRBJ2-3, with a possible D match to TRBD2 (6 bases). CDR1 and CDR2 (germline): SGHRS, YFSETQ. Trimming pared 3 bases from V and 9 bases from J, leaving 17 bases between. This CDR3 region has 14 residues.

A remark on this clonotype: A read error may be the cause here, since a much bigger clone is one base away. CDR3 loop: CSVVSRFGREQYF. The CDR3 DNA is TGCAGCGTTGTCTCCAGGTTTGGTCGCGAGCAGTACTTC. This sequence joins TRBV29-1 and TRBJ2-7; D remains unclear. Trimming shortened V by 4 bases and J by 6 bases, and 16 bases separated the two germline ends. The CDR3 is made up of 13 amino acids. From germline, CDR1 is SQVTM and CDR2 ANQGSEA.

This clonotype was detected only a few times. The chain carries TRBV7-9 and TRBJ2-1; D not resolved. CDR1 is SEHNR, CDR2 FQNEAQ, per germline (reference sequence). Trimming left V 2 bases short and J 6 bases short, with 14 bases between. The CDR3 covers 15 residues. Here the CDR3 reads CASSLRSLRFNEQFF. CDR3 sequence (DNA): TGTGCCAGCAGCTTACGCTCCCTCCGATTCAATGAGCAGTTCTTC.

The chain carries TRBV27 and TRBJ2-1; the match to TRBD2 covers 9 bases. The J call may be wrong; the DNA end is better matched by TRBJ2-7. Germline CDR1 MNHEY, CDR2 SMNVEV (reference sequence). The CDR3 is 16 amino acids. CDR3 sequence reads: CASSFNSGGPYNEQYF. In DNA, the CDR3 is TGTGCCAGCAGTTTCAATAGCGGGGGACCTTACAATGAGCAGTACTTC.

As regards this clonotype: A read error may account for a junction end that differs from germline. This chain joins TRBV5-1 and TRBJ2-1; D remains unclear. The CDR3 consists of 13 residues. From germline, CDR1 is SGHRS and CDR2 YFSETQ. CDR3 coding DNA: TGCGCCGGCAGCTTGGGGTCCTACAATGAGCAGTTCTTC. As protein: CAGSLGSYNEQFF.

The chain employs TRBV28 and TRBJ2-3; no firm D call. Between the trimmed V and J ends, which lost 3 bases and 1 base, there was a span of 26 bases. Germline-derived CDR1 and CDR2 are MDHEN and SYDVKM. The CDR3 loop spans 20 amino acids. The CDR3 sequence is CASSFLSSGIEGLGTDTQYF. CDR3 DNA: TGTGCCAGCAGTTTTCTATCCAGTGGGATCGAAGGATTGGGCACAGATACGCAGTATTTT.

V usage is TRBV11-2 and J usage is TRBJ2-1; possible D gene TRBD2, 6 bases. Looked up from germline, CDR1 is SGHAT and CDR2 is FQNNGV. Trimming shortened V by 5 bases and J by 7 bases, and 27 bases separated the two germline ends. This CDR3 comprises 18 residues. The CDR3 DNA reads as TGTGCCAGCAGCCCGTTCCGTACTGGCCTAGCGAGCGCAAATGAGCAGTTCTTC. It is translated as CASSPFRTGLASANEQFF.

The chain is built from TRBV6-2 or TRBV6-3 and TRBJ2-7; 9 bases are shared with TRBD2. With V trimmed by 6 bases and J by 4 bases, 7 bases remained unmatched. The CDR3 spans 14 residues. Germline CDR1 is MNHEY and CDR2 is SVGEGT. CDR3 in amino acids: CASRFLAGTYEQYF. CDR3 coding DNA: TGTGCCAGCAGATTCCTAGCGGGAACATACGAGCAGTACTTC.

The chain joins TRBV28 to TRBJ2-7, with 9 bases lining up with TRBD2. The CDR3 length is 14 residues. The V segment lost 2 bases and the J segment 5 bases; nucleotides outside the gene matches: 4. Germline V lookup: CDR1 MDHEN, CDR2 SYDVKM. The CDR3: CASSLMVAGDEQYF. The CDR3 bases are TGTGCCAGCAGTTTAATGGTAGCGGGAGACGAGCAGTACTTC. The variable domain in full, with the rest retrieved from reference TRBV28 and TRBJ2-7, is DVKVTQSSRYLVKRTGEKVFLECVQDMDHENMFWYRQDPGLGLRLIYFSYDVKMKEKGDIPEGYSVSREKKERFSLILESASTNQTSMYLCASSLMVAGDEQYFGPGTRLTVT.

This chain connects TRBV6-5 to TRBJ2-2, with D possibly called TRBD1 or TRBD2 (5 bases each). CDR1 and CDR2 (germline): MNHEY, SVGAGI. V lost 0 bases to trimming and J lost 5 bases, with 19 bases between them. The CDR3 is 18 residues long. The CDR3, as DNA: TGTGCCAGCAGTTACTCGAGACTCGAGGGACGTGGGACCGGGGAGCTGTTTTTT. It yields the protein CASSYSRLEGRGTGELFF.

This clonotype was found a few times. The chain uses TRBV5-1 and TRBJ1-1; D unresolved. This CDR3 is 14 amino acids long. Germline V lookup: CDR1 SGHRS, CDR2 YFSETQ. V was cut by 0 bases and J by 8 bases, with 14 bases left in between. The CDR3 DNA reads as TGCGCCAGCAGCTTGGTCTCGGGGAGTCCGGAAGCTTTCTTT. Amino acids: CASSLVSGSPEAFF.

The chain is built from TRBV15 and TRBJ2-5; tentatively, D is TRBD1 or TRBD2 (6 bases each). Germline assignment: CDR1 LNHNV and CDR2 YYDKDF (reference sequence). The CDR3 totals 15 residues. V was clipped by 0 bases and J by 5 bases, with 13 bases between them. CDR3 region: CATSRDRGGVETQYF. The CDR3 DNA is TGTGCCACCAGCAGAGACAGGGGAGGTGTGGAGACCCAGTACTTC. The complete variable domain, with remaining parts taken from reference TRBV15 and TRBJ2-5, reads DAMVIQNPRYQVTQFGKPVTLSCSQTLNHNVMYWYQQKSSQAPKLLFHYYDKDFNNEADTPDNFQSRRPNTSFCFLDIRSPGLGDTAMYLCATSRDRGGVETQYFGPGTRLLVL.

This chain joins TRBV11-2 and TRBJ2-1, with 7 bases fitting TRBD1. V shed 4 bases and J 7 bases; nucleotides not matched to a gene: 10. Germline values: CDR1 SGHAT, CDR2 FQNNGV. This CDR3 is built from 15 residues. The chain's CDR3 is CASSSLSSTGNEQFF. The CDR3 DNA is TGTGCCAGCAGCTCTCTTTCTTCGACAGGGAATGAGCAGTTCTTC.

This clonotype has only a few counts. The CDR3 bases are TGTGCCAGCAGCAAAGACGGGGAACTAGCGGGTCTTGTCCCCTTGTACAATGAGCAGTTCTTC. Translating it yields CASSKDGELAGLVPLYNEQFF. The chain uses TRBV21-1 and TRBJ2-1; the DNA was not compared with TRBD2, the D call given in the table. TRBV21-1 is a listed pseudogene. The CDR3 sequence is 21 residues long.

The V call is TRBV12-3 or TRBV12-4, the J call TRBJ2-2; no clear D gene. The length of the CDR3 is 13 residues. V was cut by 6 bases and J by 7 bases, with 12 bases left in between. CDR3 protein: CASRPDLSGELFF. CDR3 nucleotide sequence: TGTGCCAGCAGGCCAGACCTAAGCGGGGAGCTGTTTTTT.

This chain links TRBV27 with TRBJ2-1; D is possibly TRBD2 (6 bases). The germline V and J ends were trimmed by 2 bases and 4 bases, with 21 bases remaining between them. This CDR3 is built from 18 residues. Per germline, CDR1 MNHEY and CDR2 SMNVEV (reference sequence). The CDR3 is CASSLNSGPPRVYNEQFF. CDR3 sequence (DNA): TGTGCCAGCAGTTTAAACAGCGGGCCCCCCCGAGTTTACAATGAGCAGTTCTTC.

The rearrangement joins TRBV20-1 to TRBJ1-5, with D possibly TRBD1 on 5 matching bases. Germline CDR1 and CDR2: DFQATT and SNEGSKA (reference sequence). V was cut by 6 bases and J by 0 bases, with 18 bases left in between. CDR3 size: 16 residues. CDR3 DNA: TGCAGTGCCCGGGGCCCGAGCAGTTATAGCAATCAGCCCCAGCATTTT. Protein product: CSARGPSSYSNQPQHF.

This clonotype was recorded a few times. As DNA, the CDR3 is TGCAGTGCTAGGCTAGCGGGAGGGGGACAGTTCTTC. It codes for CSARLAGGGQFF. V usage is TRBV20-1 and J usage is TRBJ2-1; 12 nucleotides match TRBD2. After removal of 3 bases from V and 13 bases from J, the junction contained 4 bases not matched to a gene. Germline lookup yields CDR1 DFQATT and CDR2 SNEGSKA (reference sequence). The CDR3 consists of 12 residues.

This chain uses TRBV12-3 or TRBV12-4 with TRBJ2-4; possible D gene TRBD2, 5 bases. The V end was cut by 5 bases, the J end by 7 bases, with 9 bases between. The CDR3 has 12 residues. CDR3 nucleotides: TGTGCCAGCAGTGGACTGACGAACATTCAGTACTTC. It yields the protein CASSGLTNIQYF.

This clonotype has a count of ten or more. The chain has TRBV12-3 or TRBV12-4 and TRBJ1-2, with 8 bases that match TRBD1. The CDR3 contains 13 residues. J was trimmed by 4 bases and V by 6 bases; bases with no gene match: 4. The CDR3 nucleotides read TGTGCCAGCAGGGACACAGGGGGCTATGGCTACACCTTC. As protein: CASRDTGGYGYTF.

The count of this clonotype is one. The chain joins TRBV12-3 or TRBV12-4 to TRBJ2-7; perhaps TRBD2 as D (5 bases). Trimming shortened V by 7 bases and J by 1 base, and 17 bases separated the two germline ends. This CDR3 spans 15 amino acids. The CDR3 region has the DNA TGTGCCAGCAATGCGACATGGACTTCATCCTACGAGCAGTACTTC. Its translation: CASNATWTSSYEQYF.